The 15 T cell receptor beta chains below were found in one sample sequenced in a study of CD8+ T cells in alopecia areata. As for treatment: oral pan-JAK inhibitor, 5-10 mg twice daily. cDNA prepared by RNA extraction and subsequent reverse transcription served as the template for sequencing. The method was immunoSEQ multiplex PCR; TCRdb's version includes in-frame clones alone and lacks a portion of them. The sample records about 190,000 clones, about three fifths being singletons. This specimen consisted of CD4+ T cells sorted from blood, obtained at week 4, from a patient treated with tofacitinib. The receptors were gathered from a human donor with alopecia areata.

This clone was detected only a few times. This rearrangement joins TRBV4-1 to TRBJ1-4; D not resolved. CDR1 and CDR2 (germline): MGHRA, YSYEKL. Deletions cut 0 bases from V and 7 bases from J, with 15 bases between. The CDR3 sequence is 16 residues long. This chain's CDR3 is CASSQDETDGSEKLFF. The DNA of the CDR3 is TGCGCCAGCAGCCAAGACGAAACCGACGGGAGTGAAAAACTGTTTTTT.

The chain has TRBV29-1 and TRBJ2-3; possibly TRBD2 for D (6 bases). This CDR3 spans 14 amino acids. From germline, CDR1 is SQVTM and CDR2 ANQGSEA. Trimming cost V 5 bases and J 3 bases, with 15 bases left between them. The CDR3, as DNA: TGCAGCGTTCGAGGAGGGGCGTTGACAGATACGCAGTATTTT. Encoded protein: CSVRGGALTDTQYF.

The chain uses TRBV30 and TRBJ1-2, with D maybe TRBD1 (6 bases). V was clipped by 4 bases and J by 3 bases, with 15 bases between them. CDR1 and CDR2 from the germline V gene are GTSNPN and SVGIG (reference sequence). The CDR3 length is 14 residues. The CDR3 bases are TGTGCCTGGAAACCCGGACAGAACTACTATGGCTACACCTTC. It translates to CAWKPGQNYYGYTF.

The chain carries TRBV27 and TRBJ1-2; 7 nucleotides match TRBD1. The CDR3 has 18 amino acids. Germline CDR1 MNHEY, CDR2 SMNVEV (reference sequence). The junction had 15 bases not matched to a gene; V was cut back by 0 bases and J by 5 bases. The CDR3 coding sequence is TGTGCCAGCAGTTTATCCCTAGTGACAGGGTTGGGGATGTATGGCTACACCTTC. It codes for CASSLSLVTGLGMYGYTF.

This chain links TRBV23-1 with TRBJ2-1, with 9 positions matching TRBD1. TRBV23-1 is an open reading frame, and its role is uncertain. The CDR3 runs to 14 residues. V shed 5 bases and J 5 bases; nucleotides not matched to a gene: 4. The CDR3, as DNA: TGCGCCAGCAGTGGGACAGGGAGGCACAATGAGCAGTTCTTC. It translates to CASSGTGRHNEQFF.

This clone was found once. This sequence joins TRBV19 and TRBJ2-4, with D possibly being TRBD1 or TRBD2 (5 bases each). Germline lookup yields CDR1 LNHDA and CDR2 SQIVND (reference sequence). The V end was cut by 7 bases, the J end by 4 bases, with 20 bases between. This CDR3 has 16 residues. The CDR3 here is CASTPRGRSRKNIQYF. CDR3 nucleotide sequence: TGTGCCAGTACTCCGAGGGGTCGAAGCCGTAAAAACATTCAGTACTTC.

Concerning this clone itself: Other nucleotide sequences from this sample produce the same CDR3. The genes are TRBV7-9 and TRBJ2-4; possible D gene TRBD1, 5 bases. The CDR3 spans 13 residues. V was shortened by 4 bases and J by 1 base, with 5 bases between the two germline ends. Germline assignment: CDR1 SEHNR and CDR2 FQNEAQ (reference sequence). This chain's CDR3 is CASSSGAKNIQYF. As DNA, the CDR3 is TGTGCCAGCAGCTCAGGGGCCAAAAACATTCAGTACTTC.

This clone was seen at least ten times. As DNA, the CDR3 is TGTGCAGGCGGGAGATTGAGGGATGAGCAGTTCTTC. Protein sequence: CAGGRLRDEQFF. The V call is TRBV7-8, the J call TRBJ2-1, with 7 bases lining up with TRBD2. CDR1 and CDR2 (germline): SGHVS, FQNEAQ. The CDR3 spans 12 residues.

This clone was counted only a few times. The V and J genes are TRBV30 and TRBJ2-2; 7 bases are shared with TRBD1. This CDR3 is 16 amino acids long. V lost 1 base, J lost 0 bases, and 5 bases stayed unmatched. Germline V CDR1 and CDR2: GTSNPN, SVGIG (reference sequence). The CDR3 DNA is TGTGCCTGGAGTGGAGGGGACAGTTCGAACACCGGGGAGCTGTTTTTT. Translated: CAWSGGDSSNTGELFF.

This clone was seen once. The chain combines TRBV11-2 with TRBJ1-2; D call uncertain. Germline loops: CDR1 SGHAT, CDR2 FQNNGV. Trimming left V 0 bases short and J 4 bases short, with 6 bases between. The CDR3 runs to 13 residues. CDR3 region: CASSLDLGYGYTF. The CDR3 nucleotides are TGTGCCAGCAGCTTAGATCTGGGCTATGGCTACACCTTC.

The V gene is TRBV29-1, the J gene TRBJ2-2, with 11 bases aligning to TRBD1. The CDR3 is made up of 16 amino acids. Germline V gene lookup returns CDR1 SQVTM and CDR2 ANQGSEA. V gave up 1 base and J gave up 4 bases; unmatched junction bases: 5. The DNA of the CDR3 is TGCAGCGTTGAAGTGGGGACAGGGGGACTCACCGGGGAGCTGTTTTTT. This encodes CSVEVGTGGLTGELFF.

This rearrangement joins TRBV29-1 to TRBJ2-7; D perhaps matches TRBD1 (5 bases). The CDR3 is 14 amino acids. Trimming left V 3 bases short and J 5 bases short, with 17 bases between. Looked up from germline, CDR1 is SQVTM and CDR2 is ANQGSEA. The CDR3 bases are TGCAGCGTTGAGGTGGGAACAGGAACCGACGAGCAGTACTTC. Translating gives CSVEVGTGTDEQYF.

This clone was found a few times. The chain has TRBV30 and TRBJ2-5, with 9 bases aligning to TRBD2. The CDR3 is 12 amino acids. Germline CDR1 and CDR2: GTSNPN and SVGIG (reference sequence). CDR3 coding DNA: TGTAGTGGGACTAGCATCGGGGAGACCCAGTACTTC. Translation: CSGTSIGETQYF.

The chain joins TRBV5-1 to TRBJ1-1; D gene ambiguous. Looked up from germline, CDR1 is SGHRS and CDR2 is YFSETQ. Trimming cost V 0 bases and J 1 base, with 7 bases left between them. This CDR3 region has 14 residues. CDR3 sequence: CASSLARGNTEAFF. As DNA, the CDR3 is TGCGCCAGCAGCTTGGCCCGGGGGAACACTGAAGCTTTCTTT.

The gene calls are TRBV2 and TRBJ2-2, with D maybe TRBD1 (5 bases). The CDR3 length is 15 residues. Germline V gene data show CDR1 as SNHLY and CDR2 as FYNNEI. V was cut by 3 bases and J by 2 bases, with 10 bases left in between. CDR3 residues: CASSERQINTGELFF. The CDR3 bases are TGTGCCAGCAGTGAGCGACAGATAAACACCGGGGAGCTGTTTTTT.